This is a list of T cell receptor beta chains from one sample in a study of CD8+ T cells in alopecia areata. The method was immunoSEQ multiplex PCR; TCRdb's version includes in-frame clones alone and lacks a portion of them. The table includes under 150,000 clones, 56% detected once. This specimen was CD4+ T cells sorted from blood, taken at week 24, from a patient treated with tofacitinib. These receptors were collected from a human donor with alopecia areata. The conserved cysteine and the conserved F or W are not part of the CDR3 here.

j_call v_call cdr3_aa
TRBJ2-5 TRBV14 ASSQRGSLSRETQY
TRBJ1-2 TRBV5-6 ASSLSAYGYT
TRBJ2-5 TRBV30 AWSVYGKTQY
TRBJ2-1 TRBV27 ASSPSRSEQF
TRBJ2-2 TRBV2 ASSGDSGELF
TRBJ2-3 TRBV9 ASSVRLAGTDTQY
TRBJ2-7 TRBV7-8 ASSTAGQALYEQY
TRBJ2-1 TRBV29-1 SALGNGGREQF
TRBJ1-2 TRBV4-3 ASSQGQVGWDYGYT
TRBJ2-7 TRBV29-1 SVGGIDRGAYEQY
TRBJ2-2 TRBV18 ASSPPTGELF
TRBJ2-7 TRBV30 AWSTQGYEQY
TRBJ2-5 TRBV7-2 ASSSSGAQETQY
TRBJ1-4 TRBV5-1 ASSLGPVDEKLF
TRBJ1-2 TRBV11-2 ASSLYGQGYGYT
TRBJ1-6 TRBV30 AWSGRALGSPLH
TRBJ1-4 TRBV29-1 SVSTPTNEKLF
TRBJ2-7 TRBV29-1 SVEELGSGEQY
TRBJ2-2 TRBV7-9 ASSLAAPSTGELF
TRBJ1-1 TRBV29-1 SVRGGNTEAF
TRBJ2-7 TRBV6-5 ASGKTSGDFYEQY
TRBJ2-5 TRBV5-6 ASSLEAGPRGKETQY
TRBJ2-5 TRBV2 ASSPGAQY
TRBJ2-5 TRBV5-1 ASSLDGTQQETQY
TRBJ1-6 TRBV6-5 ASSYSTANNSPLH
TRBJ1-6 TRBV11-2 ASSLNTGVANSPLH
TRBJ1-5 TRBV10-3 AISDGRDNQPQH
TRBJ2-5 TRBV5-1 ASSLAQGAQETQY
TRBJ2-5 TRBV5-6 ASTGTGHLETQY
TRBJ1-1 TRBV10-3 AISDGATEAF
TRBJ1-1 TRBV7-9 ASSLENTEAF
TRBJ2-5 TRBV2 ASSVRETQY
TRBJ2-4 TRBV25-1 ASSGTTGTKNIQY
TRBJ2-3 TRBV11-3 ASSLGEGNPQY
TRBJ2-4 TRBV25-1 ASSDPAGSDIQY
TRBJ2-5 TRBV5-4 ASSQSGGGAVETQY
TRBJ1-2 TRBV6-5 ASSTGTGNYGYT
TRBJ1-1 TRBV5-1 ASSLDKTMNTEAF
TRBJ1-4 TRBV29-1 SENRSLRKLF
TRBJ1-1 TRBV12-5 ASGLETGVHTEAF
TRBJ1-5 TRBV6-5 ASSYSRGDQPQH
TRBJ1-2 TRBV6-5 ASSTRVNGYT
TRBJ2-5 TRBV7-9 ASSMGLALETQY
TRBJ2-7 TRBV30 AWSGVAGTYEQY
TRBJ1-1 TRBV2 ASRASSPSTGF
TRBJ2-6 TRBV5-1 ASRPVGNSGANVLT
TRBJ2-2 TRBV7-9 ASSFGVAAGTGELF
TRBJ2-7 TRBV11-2 ASSLGTSLTYEQY
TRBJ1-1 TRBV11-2 ASSLWGSMNTEAF
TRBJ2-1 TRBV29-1 SGTNGGEQF
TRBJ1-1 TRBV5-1 ASSPGQSTEAF
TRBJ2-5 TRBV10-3 AISRGGQETQY
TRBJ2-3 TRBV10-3 AIRGQGSDTQY